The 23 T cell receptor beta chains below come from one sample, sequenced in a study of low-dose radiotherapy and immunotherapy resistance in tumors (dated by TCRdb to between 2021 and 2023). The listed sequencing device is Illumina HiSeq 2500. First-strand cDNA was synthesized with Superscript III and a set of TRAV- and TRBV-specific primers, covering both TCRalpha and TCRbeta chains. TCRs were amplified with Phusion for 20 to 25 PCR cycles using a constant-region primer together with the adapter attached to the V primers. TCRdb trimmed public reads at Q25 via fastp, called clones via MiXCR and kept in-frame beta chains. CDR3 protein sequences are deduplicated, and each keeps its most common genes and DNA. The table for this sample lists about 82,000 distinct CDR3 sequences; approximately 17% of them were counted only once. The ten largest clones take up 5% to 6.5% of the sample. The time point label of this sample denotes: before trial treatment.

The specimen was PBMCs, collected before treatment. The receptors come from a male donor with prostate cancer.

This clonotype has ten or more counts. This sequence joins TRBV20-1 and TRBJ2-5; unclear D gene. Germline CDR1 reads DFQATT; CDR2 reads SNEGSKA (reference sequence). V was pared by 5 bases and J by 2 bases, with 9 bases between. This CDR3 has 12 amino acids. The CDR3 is CSAQNYQETQYF. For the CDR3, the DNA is TGCAGTGCTCAAAACTATCAAGAGACCCAGTACTTC.

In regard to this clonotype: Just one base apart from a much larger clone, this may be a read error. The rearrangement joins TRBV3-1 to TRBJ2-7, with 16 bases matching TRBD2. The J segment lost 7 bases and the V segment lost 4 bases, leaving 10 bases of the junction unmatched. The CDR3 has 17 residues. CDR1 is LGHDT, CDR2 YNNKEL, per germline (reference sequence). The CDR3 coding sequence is TGTGCCAGCAGCCTGGGGACTAGCGGGGGGGCGGGGAATGAGCAGTACTTC. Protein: CASSLGTSGGAGNEQYF.

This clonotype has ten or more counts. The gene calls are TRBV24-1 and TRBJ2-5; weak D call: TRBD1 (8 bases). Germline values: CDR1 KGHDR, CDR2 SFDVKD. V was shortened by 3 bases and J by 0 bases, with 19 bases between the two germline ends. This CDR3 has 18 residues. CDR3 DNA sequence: TGTGCCACCAGTGATCCGCCCGGACAGGGAGGGGACCAAGAGACCCAGTACTTC. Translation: CATSDPPGQGGDQETQYF.

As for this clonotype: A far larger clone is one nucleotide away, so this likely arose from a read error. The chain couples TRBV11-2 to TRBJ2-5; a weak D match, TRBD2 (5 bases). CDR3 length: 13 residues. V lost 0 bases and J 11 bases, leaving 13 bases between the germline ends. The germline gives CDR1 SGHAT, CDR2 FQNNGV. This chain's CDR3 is CASSLEGPGGQYF. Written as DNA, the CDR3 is TGTGCCAGCAGCTTAGAGGGCCCCGGCGGGCAGTACTTC.

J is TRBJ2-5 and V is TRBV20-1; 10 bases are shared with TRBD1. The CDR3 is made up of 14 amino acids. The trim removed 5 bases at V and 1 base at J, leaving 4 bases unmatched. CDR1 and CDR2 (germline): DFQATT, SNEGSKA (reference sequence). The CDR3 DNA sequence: TGCAGTGCTGGGGGACAGGGGATCCAAGAGACCCAGTACTTC. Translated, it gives CSAGGQGIQETQYF.

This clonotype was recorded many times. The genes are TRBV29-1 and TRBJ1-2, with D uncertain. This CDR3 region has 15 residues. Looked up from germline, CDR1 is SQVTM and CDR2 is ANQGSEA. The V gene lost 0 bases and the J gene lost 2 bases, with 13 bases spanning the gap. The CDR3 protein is CSVEDPRGWNYGYTF. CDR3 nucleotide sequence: TGCAGCGTTGAAGATCCCCGGGGTTGGAACTATGGCTACACCTTC.

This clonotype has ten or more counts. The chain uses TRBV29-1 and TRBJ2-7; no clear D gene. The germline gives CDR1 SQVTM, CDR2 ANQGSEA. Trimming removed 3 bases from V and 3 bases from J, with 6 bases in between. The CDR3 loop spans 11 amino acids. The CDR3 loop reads CSVESSYEQYF. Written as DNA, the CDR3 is TGCAGCGTTGAGAGTAGCTACGAGCAGTACTTC.

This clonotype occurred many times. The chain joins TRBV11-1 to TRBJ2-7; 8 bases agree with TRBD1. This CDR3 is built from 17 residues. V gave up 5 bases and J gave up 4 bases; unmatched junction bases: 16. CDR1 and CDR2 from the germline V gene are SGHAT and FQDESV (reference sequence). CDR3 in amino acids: CASSKRRLQGAGYEQYF. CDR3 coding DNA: TGTGCCAGCAGCAAACGGCGTCTTCAGGGGGCAGGGTACGAGCAGTACTTC.

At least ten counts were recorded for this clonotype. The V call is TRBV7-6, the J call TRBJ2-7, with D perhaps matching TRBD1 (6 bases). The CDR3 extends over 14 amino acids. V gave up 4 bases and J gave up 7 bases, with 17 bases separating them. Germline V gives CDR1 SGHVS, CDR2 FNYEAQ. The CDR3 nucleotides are TGTGCCAGCAGCTCTAGGGTTACAAGGGGGGAGCAGTACTTC. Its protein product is CASSSRVTRGEQYF.

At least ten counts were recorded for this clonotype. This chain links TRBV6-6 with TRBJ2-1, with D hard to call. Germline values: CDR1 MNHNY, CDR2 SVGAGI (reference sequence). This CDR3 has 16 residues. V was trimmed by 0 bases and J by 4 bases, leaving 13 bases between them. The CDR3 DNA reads TGTGCCAGCAGTTACTCGTGGCCCCCGGAGTACAATGAGCAGTTCTTC. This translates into CASSYSWPPEYNEQFF.

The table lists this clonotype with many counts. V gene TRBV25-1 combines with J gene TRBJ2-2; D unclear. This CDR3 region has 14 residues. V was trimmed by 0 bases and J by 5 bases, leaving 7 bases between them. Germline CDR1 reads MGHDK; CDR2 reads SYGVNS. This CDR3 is CASSEYPLTGELFF. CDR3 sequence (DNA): TGTGCCAGCAGTGAATATCCTCTAACCGGGGAGCTGTTTTTT. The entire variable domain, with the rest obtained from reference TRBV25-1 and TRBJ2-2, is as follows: EADIYQTPRYLVIGTGKKITLECSQTMGHDKMYWYQQDPGMELHLIHYSYGVNSTEKGDLSSESTVSRIRTEHFPLTLESARPSHTSQYLCASSEYPLTGELFFGEGSRLTVL.

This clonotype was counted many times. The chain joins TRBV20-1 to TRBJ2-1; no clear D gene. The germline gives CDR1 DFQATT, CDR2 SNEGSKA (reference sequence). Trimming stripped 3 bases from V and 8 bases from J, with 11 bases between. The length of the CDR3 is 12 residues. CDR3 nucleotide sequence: TGCAGTGCTAGCCTAACGGCCGATGAGCAGTTCTTC. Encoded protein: CSASLTADEQFF.

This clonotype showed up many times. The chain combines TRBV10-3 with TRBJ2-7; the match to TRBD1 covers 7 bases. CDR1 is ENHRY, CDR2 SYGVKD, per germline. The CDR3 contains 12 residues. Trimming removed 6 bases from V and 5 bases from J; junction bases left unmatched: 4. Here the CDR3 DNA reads TGTGCCATCAGCTTCACAGGGGACGAGCAGTACTTC. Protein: CAISFTGDEQYF.

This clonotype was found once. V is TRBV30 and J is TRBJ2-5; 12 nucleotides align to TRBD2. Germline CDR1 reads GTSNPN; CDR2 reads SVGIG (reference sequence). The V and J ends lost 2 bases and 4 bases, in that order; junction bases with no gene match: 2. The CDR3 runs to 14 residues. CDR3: CAWSTGLAGETQYF. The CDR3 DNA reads TGTGCCTGGAGTACGGGACTAGCGGGAGAGACCCAGTACTTC.

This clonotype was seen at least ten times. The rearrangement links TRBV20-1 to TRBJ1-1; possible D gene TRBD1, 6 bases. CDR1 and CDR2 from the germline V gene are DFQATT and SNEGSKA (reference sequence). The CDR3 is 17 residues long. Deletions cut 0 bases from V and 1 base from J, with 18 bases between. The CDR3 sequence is CSARDPKQGHPNTEAFF. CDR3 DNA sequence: TGCAGTGCTAGAGATCCCAAACAGGGACACCCGAACACTGAAGCTTTCTTT.

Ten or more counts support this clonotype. The DNA of the CDR3 is TGTGCCAGCAGTTACGCGGCAGGCCGAACCTACGAGCAGTACTTC. The encoded protein is CASSYAAGRTYEQYF. The chain has TRBV6-5 and TRBJ2-7; no clear D. There are 15 residues in the CDR3. Per the germline V gene, CDR1 is MNHEY and CDR2 is SVGAGI. Trimming shortened V by 2 bases and J by 2 bases, and 13 bases separated the two germline ends.

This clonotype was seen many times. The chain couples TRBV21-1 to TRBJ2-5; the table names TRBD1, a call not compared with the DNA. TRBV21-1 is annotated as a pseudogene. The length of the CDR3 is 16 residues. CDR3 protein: CASSQATRPGVRTQYF. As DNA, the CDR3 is TGTGCCAGCAGCCAGGCCACCCGGCCCGGGGTTCGGACCCAGTACTTC.

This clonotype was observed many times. The CDR3 reads CASSQTARADTQYF. The CDR3 nucleotides are TGCGCCAGCAGCCAGACGGCCAGGGCAGATACGCAGTATTTT. The V and J genes are TRBV4-1 and TRBJ2-3; D may be TRBD1 (5 bases). This CDR3 has 14 residues. V was shortened by 3 bases and J by 4 bases, with 11 bases between the two germline ends. The germline V gene has CDR1 MGHRA and CDR2 YSYEKL.

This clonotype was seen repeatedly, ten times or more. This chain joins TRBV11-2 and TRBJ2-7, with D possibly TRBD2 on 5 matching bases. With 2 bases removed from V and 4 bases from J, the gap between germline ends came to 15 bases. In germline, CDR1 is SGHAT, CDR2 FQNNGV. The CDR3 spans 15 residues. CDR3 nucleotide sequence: TGTGCCAGCAGCTTACCTAGGGAGCCTCGGTACGAGCAGTACTTC. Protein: CASSLPREPRYEQYF.

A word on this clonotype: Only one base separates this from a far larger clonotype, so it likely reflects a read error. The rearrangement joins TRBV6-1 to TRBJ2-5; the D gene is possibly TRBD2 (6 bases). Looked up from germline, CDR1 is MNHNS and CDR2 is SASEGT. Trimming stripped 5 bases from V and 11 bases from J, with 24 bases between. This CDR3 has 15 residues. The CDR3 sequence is CASSPDRRGGNEQYF. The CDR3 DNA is TGTGCCAGCAGTCCGGACCGGAGGGGAGGCAATGAGCAGTACTTC.

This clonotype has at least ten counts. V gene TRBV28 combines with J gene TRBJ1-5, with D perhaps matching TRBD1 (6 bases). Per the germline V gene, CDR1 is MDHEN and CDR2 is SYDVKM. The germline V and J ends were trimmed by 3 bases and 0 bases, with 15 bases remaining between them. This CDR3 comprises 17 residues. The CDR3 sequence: CASSFVGGAISNQPQHF. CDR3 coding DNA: TGTGCCAGCAGTTTCGTTGGGGGGGCCATTAGCAATCAGCCCCAGCATTTT.

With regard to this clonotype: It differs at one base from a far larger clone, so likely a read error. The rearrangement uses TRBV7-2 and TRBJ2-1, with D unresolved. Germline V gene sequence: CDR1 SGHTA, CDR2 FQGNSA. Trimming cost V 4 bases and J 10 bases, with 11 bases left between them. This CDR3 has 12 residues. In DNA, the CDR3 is TGTGCCAGCAGCTACGCGGTTTACGAGCAGTTCTTC. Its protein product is CASSYAVYEQFF.

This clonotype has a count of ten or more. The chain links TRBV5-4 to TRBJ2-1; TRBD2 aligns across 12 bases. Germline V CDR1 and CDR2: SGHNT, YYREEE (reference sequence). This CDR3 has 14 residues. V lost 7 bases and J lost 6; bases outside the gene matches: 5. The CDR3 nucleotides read TGTGCCAGCGAGAAGACTAGCGGGAGCAATGAGCAGTTCTTC. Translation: CASEKTSGSNEQFF.